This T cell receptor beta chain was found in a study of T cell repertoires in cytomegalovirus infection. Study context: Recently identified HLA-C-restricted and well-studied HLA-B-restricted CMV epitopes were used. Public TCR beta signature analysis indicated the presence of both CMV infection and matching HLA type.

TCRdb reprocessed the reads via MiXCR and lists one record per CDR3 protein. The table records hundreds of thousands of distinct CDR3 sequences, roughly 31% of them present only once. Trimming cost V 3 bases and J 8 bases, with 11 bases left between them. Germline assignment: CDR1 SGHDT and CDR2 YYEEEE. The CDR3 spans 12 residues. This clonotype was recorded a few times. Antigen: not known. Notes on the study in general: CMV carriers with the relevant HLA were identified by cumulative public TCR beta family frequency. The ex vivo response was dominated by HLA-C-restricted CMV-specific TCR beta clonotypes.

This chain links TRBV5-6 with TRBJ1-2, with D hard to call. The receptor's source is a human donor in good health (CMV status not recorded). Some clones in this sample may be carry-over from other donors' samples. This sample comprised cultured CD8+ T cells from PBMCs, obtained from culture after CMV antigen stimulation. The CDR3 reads CASSSPRRGYTF. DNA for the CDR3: TGTGCCAGCAGCTCCCCTCGGCGGGGCTACACCTTC. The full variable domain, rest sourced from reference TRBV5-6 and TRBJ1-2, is DAGVTQSPTHLIKTRGQQVTLRCSPKSGHDTVSWYQQALGQGPQFIFQYYEEEERQRGNFPDRFSGHQFPNYSSELNVNALLLGDSALYLCASSSPRRGYTFGSGTRLTVV.